The 25 T cell receptor beta chains below come from one sample, sequenced in a study of shared clonotypes between healthy human individuals. Using immunoSEQ multiplex PCR, the repertoire was profiled, and TCRdb retains in-frame clones only, with some absent. Of about 2.5 million clones in the sample, around 90% are singletons; the top ten hold 0.37%. Sequencing used naive CD4+ T cells from PBMCs. Subset meaning: CD45RA+ positively selected. The receptors come from a man younger than 30 in good health. Some clones in this sample may be carry-over from other donors' samples.

V gene TRBV7-5 combines with J gene TRBJ2-1. TRBV7-5 is a listed pseudogene. This CDR3 comprises 16 residues. The CDR3 sequence is CVRSLNVTEGMYEQFF. The CDR3 DNA sequence: TGTGTCAGAAGCTTAAATGTGACAGAGGGGATGTATGAGCAGTTCTTC.

This sequence joins TRBV7-9 and TRBJ1-4; D uncertain. The CDR3 has 16 residues. Germline assignment: CDR1 SEHNR and CDR2 FQNEAQ (reference sequence). Trimming removed 1 base from V and 8 bases from J, with 17 bases in between. CDR3 DNA: TGTGCCAGCAGCTTAGATTTGCCAGCGTTAATGGAAAAACTGTTTTTT. This encodes CASSLDLPALMEKLFF.

Concerning this clone: The sample has other DNA sequences that encode this CDR3 too. The chain has TRBV5-1 and TRBJ2-3; 11 nucleotides agree with TRBD1. V shed 0 bases and J 4 bases; nucleotides not matched to a gene: 1. CDR1 and CDR2 from the germline V gene are SGHRS and YFSETQ. This CDR3 is 15 amino acids long. The CDR3 loop is CASSLVGQGADTQYF. CDR3 in DNA: TGCGCCAGCAGCTTGGTGGGACAGGGGGCAGATACGCAGTATTTT.

The genes are TRBV6-1 and TRBJ2-7; the D gene is possibly TRBD1 (6 bases). Deletions cut 5 bases from V and 4 bases from J, with 12 bases between. Germline V gives CDR1 MNHNS, CDR2 SASEGT. This CDR3 comprises 13 residues. The DNA of the CDR3 is TGTGCCAGCAGTCTTCAAGGGGGTTACGAGCAGTACTTC. Amino acids: CASSLQGGYEQYF.

The chain carries TRBV5-1 and TRBJ2-1; D might be TRBD2 (6 bases). CDR1 SGHRS and CDR2 YFSETQ come from the germline V gene. The CDR3 is 15 amino acids. Trimming removed 4 bases from V and 6 bases from J, with 17 bases in between. CDR3 DNA sequence: TGCGCCAGCAGCACGGTTGGTGGGACTCTCAATGAGCAGTTCTTC. Residues: CASSTVGGTLNEQFF.

The chain links TRBV7-3 to TRBJ2-3; no clear D gene. The germline gives CDR1 SGHTA, CDR2 FQGTGA. The length of the CDR3 is 15 residues. V was pared by 3 bases and J by 2 bases, with 12 bases between. The CDR3: CASSFGVGDTDTQYF. CDR3 in DNA: TGTGCCAGCAGCTTTGGCGTTGGGGACACAGATACGCAGTATTTT.

To note about this clone: Other DNA sequences within the sample encode an identical CDR3. The chain recombines TRBV7-2 with TRBJ1-5; D is perhaps TRBD1 (6 bases). CDR1 and CDR2 (germline): SGHTA, FQGNSA. V dropped 5 bases and J dropped 0 bases, with 11 bases sitting between them. The length of the CDR3 is 15 residues. The CDR3 nucleotides are TGTGCCAGCAGCCTAACAGGGACTAGCAATCAGCCCCAGCATTTT. The encoded protein is CASSLTGTSNQPQHF.

V usage is TRBV7-6 and J usage is TRBJ2-3, with 7 bases lining up with TRBD1. Germline loops: CDR1 SGHVS, CDR2 FNYEAQ. The CDR3 runs to 16 residues. J was trimmed by 5 bases and V by 0 bases; bases with no gene match: 8. In DNA, the CDR3 is TGTGCCAGCAGCTTAGCCGGCAGGGGGTTTAGAGATACGCAGTATTTT. Protein: CASSLAGRGFRDTQYF.

Turning to this clone: Other DNA variants within this sample encode the same CDR3. The chain uses TRBV30 and TRBJ1-2; tentative D call: TRBD1 (6 bases). This CDR3 is 14 amino acids long. Germline-derived CDR1 and CDR2 are GTSNPN and SVGIG (reference sequence). V was clipped by 5 bases and J by 2 bases, with 15 bases between them. In DNA, the CDR3 is TGTGCCTGGGGTCGTGGGGGGGCGAACTATGGCTACACCTTC. Translation: CAWGRGGANYGYTF.

The rearrangement joins TRBV18 to TRBJ2-1; weak D call: TRBD2 (6 bases). The CDR3 is made up of 16 amino acids. The V gene's germline CDR1 is KGHSH and CDR2 LQKENI. The ends were cut back, 3 bases at V and 7 bases at J, with 19 bases in the middle. CDR3 sequence (DNA): TGTGCCAGCTCACCCTTTCCCCGGGGGAGAGAAAATGAGCAGTTCTTC. This gives the protein CASSPFPRGRENEQFF.

The chain uses TRBV4-1 and TRBJ1-2; D gene ambiguous. The CDR3 spans 14 residues. Germline CDR1 is MGHRA and CDR2 is YSYEKL. Trimming stripped 4 bases from V and 5 bases from J, with 14 bases between. The CDR3 protein is CASSRMGDLYGYTF. The DNA of the CDR3 is TGCGCCAGCAGCCGAATGGGTGATTTATATGGCTACACCTTC.

The V and J genes are TRBV6-1 and TRBJ2-1, with D unresolved. This CDR3 is 14 amino acids long. From germline, CDR1 is MNHNS and CDR2 SASEGT. Deletions cut 2 bases from V and 0 bases from J, with 5 bases between. CDR3 in amino acids: CASSESYSYNEQFF. DNA of the CDR3: TGTGCCAGCAGTGAAAGCTACTCCTACAATGAGCAGTTCTTC.

This clone was seen only a few times. The genes are TRBV28 and TRBJ1-1, with D unresolved. V was pared by 7 bases and J by 8 bases, with 11 bases between. Germline-derived CDR1 and CDR2 are MDHEN and SYDVKM. The CDR3 is made up of 11 amino acids. The CDR3 is CASILGWEAFF. The CDR3 DNA reads as TGTGCCAGCATCCTTGGGTGGGAAGCTTTCTTT.

The CDR3 region has the DNA TGCGCCAGCAGTCAAGCTGCTAAGGGCTCCTACGAGCAGTACTTC. Protein product: CASSQAAKGSYEQYF. This sequence joins TRBV23-1 and TRBJ2-7; D gene unclear. TRBV23-1 is an open reading frame whose function is uncertain. There are 15 residues in the CDR3. With 2 bases removed from V and 0 bases from J, the gap between germline ends came to 11 bases.

Of note for this clone: Other DNA sequences in the sample encode the same CDR3. The chain couples TRBV6-5 to TRBJ1-3; tentative D call: TRBD1 (5 bases). The CDR3 spans 15 residues. V shed 3 bases and J shed 0 bases, with 9 bases lying between them. The germline V gene has CDR1 MNHEY and CDR2 SVGAGI. CDR3 sequence reads: CASSYSQGSGNTIYF. The CDR3, as DNA: TGTGCCAGCAGTTATTCTCAGGGCTCTGGAAACACCATATATTTT.

V usage is TRBV15 and J usage is TRBJ2-1, with D uncertain. The V and J ends lost 3 bases and 0 bases respectively, with 9 bases between them. Germline CDR1 LNHNV, CDR2 YYDKDF (reference sequence). The length of the CDR3 is 15 residues. The CDR3 sequence is CATSSNLRSYNEQFF. DNA of the CDR3: TGTGCCACCAGCAGCAACCTCCGCTCCTACAATGAGCAGTTCTTC. The full variable domain, rest sourced from reference TRBV15 and TRBJ2-1, is DAMVIQNPRYQVTQFGKPVTLSCSQTLNHNVMYWYQQKSSQAPKLLFHYYDKDFNNEADTPDNFQSRRPNTSFCFLDIRSPGLGDTAMYLCATSSNLRSYNEQFFGPGTRLTVL.

The chain joins TRBV19 to TRBJ2-7; a possible D gene is TRBD2 (6 bases). Trimming took 5 bases from V and 2 from J, leaving 16 bases between them. The CDR3 has 15 residues. The V gene's germline CDR1 is LNHDA and CDR2 SQIVND (reference sequence). CDR3: CASSVQGRGTYEQYF. CDR3 coding DNA: TGTGCCAGTAGTGTACAAGGTCGGGGGACCTACGAGCAGTACTTC.

Regarding this clone: The same CDR3 can be traced to other DNA sequences in this sample. V usage is TRBV5-1 and J usage is TRBJ1-1, with a possible D match to TRBD1 (5 bases). This CDR3 is 13 amino acids long. Deletions cut 3 bases from V and 5 bases from J, with 11 bases between. Germline V gene sequence: CDR1 SGHRS, CDR2 YFSETQ. The CDR3 bases are TGCGCCAGCAGCTCTCAGGGAGGGACTGAAGCTTTCTTT. As protein: CASSSQGGTEAFF.

This chain connects TRBV7-2 to TRBJ2-7; 8 bases are a match to TRBD2. Germline CDR1 reads SGHTA; CDR2 reads FQGNSA. V lost 5 bases, J lost 0 bases, and 6 bases stayed unmatched. The CDR3 sequence is 15 residues long. The CDR3 loop is CASSPITSGSYEQYF. The CDR3 DNA is TGTGCCAGCAGCCCGATAACTAGCGGCTCCTACGAGCAGTACTTC.

This clone was seen a single time. The chain couples TRBV2 to TRBJ1-1, with D possibly being TRBD1 (6 bases). Per germline, CDR1 SNHLY and CDR2 FYNNEI. V was shortened by 6 bases and J by 3 bases, with 14 bases between the two germline ends. The CDR3 has 14 amino acids. The CDR3 sequence is CASRPTGAYTEAFF. CDR3 nucleotide sequence: TGTGCCAGCAGACCCACGGGGGCGTACACTGAAGCTTTCTTT.

J is TRBJ1-1 and V is TRBV29-1, with a weak D call TRBD1 (6 bases). V lost 6 bases to trimming and J lost 1 base, with 15 bases between them. CDR3 size: 14 residues. Germline V gene sequence: CDR1 SQVTM, CDR2 ANQGSEA. The DNA for the CDR3 is TGCAGCGTGAGACTGGACAGCCCGAACACTGAAGCTTTCTTT. It encodes CSVRLDSPNTEAFF.

This clone was found once. This rearrangement joins TRBV11-2 to TRBJ2-6; D call uncertain. Trimming cost V 5 bases and J 4 bases, with 12 bases left between them. This CDR3 contains 15 residues. Germline V gene sequence: CDR1 SGHAT, CDR2 FQNNGV. The CDR3 loop is CASSGGRAGANVLTF. As DNA, the CDR3 is TGTGCCAGCAGCGGTGGCCGCGCCGGGGCCAACGTCCTGACTTTC.

J is TRBJ1-6 and V is TRBV7-9; D is undetermined. Germline lookup yields CDR1 SEHNR and CDR2 FQNEAQ (reference sequence). This CDR3 has 12 residues. The V and J ends lost 5 bases and 10 bases respectively, with 9 bases between them. The CDR3 loop reads CASSRPGSPLHF. CDR3 sequence (DNA): TGTGCCAGCAGCCGTCCGGGGTCACCCCTCCACTTT.

The chain uses TRBV19 and TRBJ2-5, with D perhaps matching TRBD1 (6 bases). The CDR3 is 13 residues long. The V end was cut by 6 bases, the J end by 5 bases, with 13 bases between. The germline gives CDR1 LNHDA, CDR2 SQIVND (reference sequence). CDR3: CASSSTGWETQYF. Written as DNA, the CDR3 is TGTGCCAGTAGCTCTACAGGGTGGGAGACCCAGTACTTC.

V gene TRBV5-1 combines with J gene TRBJ2-1; weak D call: TRBD2 (7 bases). This CDR3 region has 15 residues. Trimming removed 0 bases from V and 8 bases from J, with 15 bases in between. Germline lookup yields CDR1 SGHRS and CDR2 YFSETQ. The CDR3 protein is CASSLVGGPRDEQFF. The CDR3 nucleotides read TGCGCCAGCAGCTTGGTCGGGGGGCCCAGGGATGAGCAGTTCTTC.